This is a list of T cell receptor beta chains from one sample in a study of memory B cells and T cells in multiple sclerosis. These TCRs are of unknown antigen specificity. Libraries were prepared by immunoSEQ multiplex PCR; TCRdb keeps only in-frame clonotypes and omits some of them. The sample carries approximately 47,000 clones, around 80% recorded once. Sequencing input: PBMCs from blood kept in culture. Receptors were obtained from a human donor with multiple sclerosis. Each CDR3 is given with its conserved first and last residue. D genes are given only for firm matches. Part of the rows lack a size; the others show once, few, many or a class for expanded clones.

len,v_gene,abundance,d_gene,j_gene,CDR3nt,CDR3aa
16,TRBV11-2,-,TRBD2,TRBJ2-7,TGTGCCAGCAGCCTCTCCAGGGGCAGCGGGGGGTACGAGCAGTACTTC,CASSLSRGSGGYEQYF
16,TRBV18,-,-,TRBJ1-1,TGTGCCAGCTCATTAACGGCCAGTTTTGAGAACACTGAAGCTTTCTTT,CASSLTASFENTEAFF
13,TRBV2,few,-,TRBJ1-5,TGTGCCAGCAGTGTGGCAGTTAATCAGCCCCAGCATTTT,CASSVAVNQPQHF
15,TRBV4-2,once,-,TRBJ1-4,TGTGCCAGCAGCCAAGAAAGACGGGTAGAAGAAAAACTGTTTTTT,CASSQERRVEEKLFF
15,TRBV27,once,TRBD2,TRBJ2-1,TGTGCCAGCAGTTTGCGGCGGGGGGTAAATGATGAGCAGTTCTTC,CASSLRRGVNDEQFF
12,TRBV30,few,-,TRBJ1-2,TGTGCCTGGAGTAGACACGACTATGGCTACACCTTC,CAWSRHDYGYTF
14,TRBV7-9,-,-,TRBJ1-1,TGTGCCAGCAGCTGGACTACAGGCAGCACTGAAGCTTTCTTT,CASSWTTGSTEAFF
14,TRBV28,-,TRBD2,TRBJ2-7,TGTGCCAGCAGTTTACTGGCGGGGGGCGACGAGCAGTACTTC,CASSLLAGGDEQYF
15,TRBV10-3,-,-,TRBJ1-1,TGTGCCATCAGTGAGTCGACTCTGGCGAACACTGAAGCTTTCTTT,CAISESTLANTEAFF
14,TRBV11-2,-,-,TRBJ1-2,TGTGCCAGCAGCTTAAGGACAACAAACTATGGCTACACCTTC,CASSLRTTNYGYTF
16,TRBV2,-,-,TRBJ1-5,TGTGCCAGCAGTGACCCGTACAGGACCTCCAATCAGCCCCAGCATTTT,CASSDPYRTSNQPQHF
14,TRBV6-1,once,-,TRBJ1-6,TGTGCCAGCAGTAGACAGAGATCCAATTCACCCCTCCACTTT,CASSRQRSNSPLHF
16,TRBV19,-,-,TRBJ2-1,TGTGCCAGTAGTATAGGGGCGGGAAATCCCTACAATGAGCAGTTCTTC,CASSIGAGNPYNEQFF
14,TRBV28,-,TRBD1,TRBJ2-7,TGTGCCAGCAGTTTGTTAGGGACAGCCTACGAGCAGTACTTC,CASSLLGTAYEQYF
13,TRBV7-2,-,-,TRBJ2-7,TGTGCCAGCAGCTTACTTAGAAAGGACGAGCAGTACTTC,CASSLLRKDEQYF
16,TRBV18,few,-,TRBJ2-7,TGTGCCAGCTCACCACGCGGAGGCGCTGAGAGTTACGAGCAGTACTTC,CASSPRGGAESYEQYF
15,TRBV4-1,-,-,TRBJ2-7,TGCGCCAGCAGCCCTCGGGAGCCTGACAAGTACGAGCAGTACTTC,CASSPREPDKYEQYF
14,TRBV7-2,-,-,TRBJ2-3,TGTGCCAGCAGCCCCGCGTGGCAGACAGATACGCAGTATTTT,CASSPAWQTDTQYF
14,TRBV19,-,TRBD1,TRBJ2-5,TGTGCCAGTAGTAGACAGGGAACCCAAGAGACCCAGTACTTC,CASSRQGTQETQYF
11,TRBV7-2,-,-,TRBJ2-5,TGTGCCAGCAGCTTATGGGAGACCCAGTACTTC,CASSLWETQYF
15,TRBV9,-,TRBD1,TRBJ2-7,TGTGCCAGCAGCGCCTCCGGGACAGGGGGCTACGAGCAGTACTTC,CASSASGTGGYEQYF
15,TRBV27,-,-,TRBJ1-2,TGTGCCAGCAGTTCCCTTCACGGGAGGGGCTATGGCTACACCTTC,CASSSLHGRGYGYTF
13,TRBV7-2,once,-,TRBJ1-1,TGTGCCAGCAGCTTATACGGGAGCCCGGGGGCTTTCTTT,CASSLYGSPGAFF
15,TRBV7-9,-,-,TRBJ2-7,TGTGCCAGCAGCTTAGGGGGTGGTAGTTACTACGAGCAGTACTTC,CASSLGGGSYYEQYF
16,TRBV18,few,-,TRBJ1-3,TGTGCCAGCTCCCCCGGGATACGGGCCTCTGGAAACACCATATATTTT,CASSPGIRASGNTIYF
12,TRBV5-1,-,TRBD1,TRBJ1-2,TGCGCCAGCAGACTGGGACAGTATGGCTACACCTTC,CASRLGQYGYTF
15,TRBV28,-,-,TRBJ1-5,TGTGCCAGCCGCCCCGGTCGTCGGGGCAATCAGCCCCAGCATTTT,CASRPGRRGNQPQHF
14,TRBV9,-,-,TRBJ1-2,TGTGCCAGCAGCGTAGCTCGGACAGCCTATGGCTACACCTTC,CASSVARTAYGYTF
16,TRBV10-3,-,-,TRBJ1-5,TGTGCCATCAGCCCGAACGAGGGAACTAGCAATCAGCCCCAGCATTTT,CAISPNEGTSNQPQHF
15,TRBV4-1,-,-,TRBJ1-5,TGCGCCAGCAGCCAAGGGCCCCAAGGAGGTCAGCCCCAGCATTTT,CASSQGPQGGQPQHF
20,TRBV2,-,TRBD1,TRBJ1-2,TGTGCCAGCAGTGCCAGCAGTGTCCCCGGGACAGCTAAGACAAACTATGGCTACACCTTC,CASSASSVPGTAKTNYGYTF
13,TRBV9,-,-,TRBJ1-5,TGTGCCAGCAGCGTAGGCTTTCGTCAGCCCCAGCATTTT,CASSVGFRQPQHF
18,TRBV4-2,-,-,TRBJ2-4,TGTGCCAGCAGCCAGGAAGGAGCTAGGGCCTGGGGGAAAAACATTCAGTACTTC,CASSQEGARAWGKNIQYF
12,TRBV7-9,-,-,TRBJ1-2,TGTGCCAGCAGCTTGGACAGAAATGGCTACACCTTC,CASSLDRNGYTF
16,TRBV14,few,-,TRBJ1-1,TGTGCCAGCAGCCAATTTAGGGTAGGGGCCGGCACTGAAGCTTTCTTT,CASSQFRVGAGTEAFF
13,TRBV6-6,-,-,TRBJ1-1,TGTGCCAGCAGACAGACAGGTGACACTGAAGCTTTCTTT,CASRQTGDTEAFF
15,TRBV29-1,-,TRBD2,TRBJ2-1,TGCAGCGTTGTATACGCGGGGGGGCTCTATAATGAGCAGTTCTTC,CSVVYAGGLYNEQFF
19,TRBV5-6,once,TRBD1,TRBJ2-3,TGTGCCAGCAGCCTACGAAGATGGACAGGGGGCACAAGCACAGATACGCAGTATTTT,CASSLRRWTGGTSTDTQYF
15,TRBV19,-,TRBD1,TRBJ1-4,TGTGCCAGTAGTATCGACAGGGGGCAATCACGGAAACTGTTTTTT,CASSIDRGQSRKLFF
13,TRBV30,few,-,TRBJ2-5,TGTGCCTGGAGCCCGACCGGTTTGGAGACCCAGTACTTC,CAWSPTGLETQYF
15,TRBV28,-,-,TRBJ1-2,TGTGCCAGCAGTTTATATTCGGGCAGGGACTATGGCTACACCTTC,CASSLYSGRDYGYTF
14,TRBV29-1,-,-,TRBJ2-5,TGCAGCGTTATCACGGGCCTCTCAGGGGAGACCCAGTACTTC,CSVITGLSGETQYF
14,TRBV18,once,-,TRBJ1-1,TGTGCCAGCTCACCAGGGAGTAAGGACACTGAAGCTTTCTTT,CASSPGSKDTEAFF
15,TRBV9,-,TRBD1,TRBJ1-1,TGTGCCAGCAGCGTAGTAACAGGGGCGAACACTGAAGCTTTCTTT,CASSVVTGANTEAFF
19,TRBV5-6,few,-,TRBJ2-3,TGTGCCAGCAGCTTGTGGGGGTCCCCAGGACCTTCCTTCACAGATACGCAGTATTTT,CASSLWGSPGPSFTDTQYF
16,TRBV19,-,TRBD2,TRBJ2-1,TGTGCCAGTAGTCTCCCCGGGACTAGCGGGTTAGATGAGCAGTTCTTC,CASSLPGTSGLDEQFF
16,TRBV5-1,-,-,TRBJ2-1,TGCGCCAGCAGCTTGATACCGGGAACCAACTACAATGAGCAGTTCTTC,CASSLIPGTNYNEQFF
15,TRBV9,-,-,TRBJ1-6,TGTGCCAGCAGCGTAGGGGGGGTAACTAATTCACCCCTCCACTTT,CASSVGGVTNSPLHF